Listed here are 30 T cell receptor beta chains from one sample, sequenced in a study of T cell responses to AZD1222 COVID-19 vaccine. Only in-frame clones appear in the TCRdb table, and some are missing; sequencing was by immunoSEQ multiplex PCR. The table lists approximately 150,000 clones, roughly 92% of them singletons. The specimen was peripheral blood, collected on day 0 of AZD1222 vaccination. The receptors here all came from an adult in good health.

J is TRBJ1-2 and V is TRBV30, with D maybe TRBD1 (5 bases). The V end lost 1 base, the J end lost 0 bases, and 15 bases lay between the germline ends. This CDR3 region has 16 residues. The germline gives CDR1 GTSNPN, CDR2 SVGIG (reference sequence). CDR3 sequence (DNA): TGTGCCTGGAGTGGAAAATCTGGGACGGCTAACTATGGCTACACCTTC. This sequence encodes CAWSGKSGTANYGYTF. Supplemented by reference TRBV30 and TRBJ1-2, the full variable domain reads SQTIHQWPATLVQPVGSPLSLECTVEGTSNPNLYWYRQAAGRGLQLLFYSVGIGQISSEVPQNLSASRPQDRQFILSSKKLLLSDSGFYLCAWSGKSGTANYGYTFGSGTRLTVV.

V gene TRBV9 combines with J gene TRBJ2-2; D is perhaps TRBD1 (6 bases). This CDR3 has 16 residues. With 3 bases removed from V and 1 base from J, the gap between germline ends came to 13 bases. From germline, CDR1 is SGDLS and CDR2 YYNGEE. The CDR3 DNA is TGTGCCAGCAGCGCACCAGGGGTCCTGAACACCGGGGAGCTGTTTTTT. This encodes CASSAPGVLNTGELFF.

The CDR3 loop reads CSVVLAGRQETQYF. CDR3 bases: TGCAGCGTGGTGCTCGCGGGGCGCCAAGAGACCCAGTACTTC. This chain connects TRBV29-1 to TRBJ2-5, with D possibly matching TRBD2 (6 bases). The germline V and J ends were trimmed by 6 bases and 1 base, with 15 bases remaining between them. CDR3 length equals 14 residues. Germline values: CDR1 SQVTM, CDR2 ANQGSEA.

CDR3 region: CASSYRTREWEQYF. The DNA for the CDR3 is TGTGCCAGCAGTTACAGGACCCGGGAGTGGGAGCAGTACTTC. V and J are TRBV6-5 and TRBJ2-7; D is perhaps TRBD2 (6 bases). Germline CDR1 is MNHEY and CDR2 is SVGAGI. The CDR3 is 14 residues long. Trimming took 2 bases from V and 7 from J, leaving 15 bases between them.

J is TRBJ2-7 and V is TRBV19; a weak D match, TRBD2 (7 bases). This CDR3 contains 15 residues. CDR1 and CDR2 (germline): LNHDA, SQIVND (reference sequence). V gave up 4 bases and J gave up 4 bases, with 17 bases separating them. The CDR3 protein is CASSTRGGGWYEQYF. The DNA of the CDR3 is TGTGCCAGTAGTACCCGCGGGGGCGGCTGGTACGAGCAGTACTTC.

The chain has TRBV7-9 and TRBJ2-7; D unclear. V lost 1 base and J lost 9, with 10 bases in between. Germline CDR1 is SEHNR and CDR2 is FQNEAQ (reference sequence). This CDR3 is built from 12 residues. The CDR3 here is CASSLGGTPQYF. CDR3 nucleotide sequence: TGTGCCAGCAGCTTAGGGGGAACACCGCAGTACTTC.

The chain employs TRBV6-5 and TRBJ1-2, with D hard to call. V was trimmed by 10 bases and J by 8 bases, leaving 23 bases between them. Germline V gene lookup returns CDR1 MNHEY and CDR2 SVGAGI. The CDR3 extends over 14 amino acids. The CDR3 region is CATRPTPGSEGYTF. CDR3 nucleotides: TGTGCCACACGACCAACCCCAGGATCCGAGGGCTACACCTTC.

CDR3 in DNA: TGTGCCAGCAGCCAAGATGGGCTTGCCTGGGGGGGGGCTGAGAATCAGCCCCAGCATTTT. It codes for CASSQDGLAWGGAENQPQHF. The rearrangement joins TRBV4-2 to TRBJ1-5, with a weak D call TRBD1 (6 bases). CDR1 LGHNA and CDR2 YNFKEQ come from the germline V gene. This CDR3 is 20 amino acids long. V was pared by 0 bases and J by 4 bases, with 25 bases between.

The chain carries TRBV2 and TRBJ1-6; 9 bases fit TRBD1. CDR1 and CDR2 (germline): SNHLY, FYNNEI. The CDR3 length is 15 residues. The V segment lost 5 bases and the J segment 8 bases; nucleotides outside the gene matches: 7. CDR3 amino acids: CASSRLGQGHSPLHF. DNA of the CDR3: TGTGCCAGCAGTCGCTTGGGACAGGGTCATTCACCCCTCCACTTT.

CDR3 residues: CASSLVLGGRRGEQFF. The CDR3 DNA reads TGTGCCAGCAGCTTAGTACTTGGAGGGCGAAGGGGTGAGCAGTTCTTC. The V call is TRBV7-6, the J call TRBJ2-1, with a possible D match to TRBD2 (6 bases). The CDR3 extends over 16 amino acids. V lost 1 base and J lost 9, with 19 bases in between. Germline V CDR1 and CDR2: SGHVS, FNYEAQ.

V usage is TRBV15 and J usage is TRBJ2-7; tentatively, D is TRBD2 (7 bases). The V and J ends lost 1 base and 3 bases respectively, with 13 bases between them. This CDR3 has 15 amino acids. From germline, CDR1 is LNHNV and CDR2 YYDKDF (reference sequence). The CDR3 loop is CATSRVGGGRYEQYF. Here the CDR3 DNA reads TGTGCCACCAGCAGAGTAGGGGGAGGGCGCTACGAGCAGTACTTC.

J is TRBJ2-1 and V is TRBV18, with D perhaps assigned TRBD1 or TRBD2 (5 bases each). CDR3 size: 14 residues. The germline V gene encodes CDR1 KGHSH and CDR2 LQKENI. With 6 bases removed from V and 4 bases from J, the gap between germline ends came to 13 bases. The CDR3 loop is CASSKGTRYNEQFF. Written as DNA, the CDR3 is TGTGCCAGCTCGAAGGGGACCCGTTACAATGAGCAGTTCTTC.

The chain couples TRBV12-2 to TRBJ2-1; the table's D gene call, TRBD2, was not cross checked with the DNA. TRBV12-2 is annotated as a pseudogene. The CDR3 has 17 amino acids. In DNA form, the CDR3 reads TGTGCAAGTCGCTCCCCTGGGACTAGCGGGAGGTTGAATGAGCAGTTCTTC. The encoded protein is CASRSPGTSGRLNEQFF.

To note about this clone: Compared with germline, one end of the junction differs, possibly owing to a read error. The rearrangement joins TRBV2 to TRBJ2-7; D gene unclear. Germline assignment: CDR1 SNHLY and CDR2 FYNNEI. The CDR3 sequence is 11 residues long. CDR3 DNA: TGTGCCAGCACCCCCTCCGACGAGCAGTACTTC. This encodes CASTPSDEQYF.

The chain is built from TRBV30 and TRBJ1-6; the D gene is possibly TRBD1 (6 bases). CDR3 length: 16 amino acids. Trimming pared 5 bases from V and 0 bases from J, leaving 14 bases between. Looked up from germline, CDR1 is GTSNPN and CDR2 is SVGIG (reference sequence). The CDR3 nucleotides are TGTGCCTGGCTGACAGGCGGTAGCTCCTATAATTCACCCCTCCACTTT. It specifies CAWLTGGSSYNSPLHF.

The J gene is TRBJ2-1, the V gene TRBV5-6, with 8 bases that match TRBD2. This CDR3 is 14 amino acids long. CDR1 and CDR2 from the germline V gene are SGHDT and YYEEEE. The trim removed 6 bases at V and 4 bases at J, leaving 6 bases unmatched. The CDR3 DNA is TGTGCCAGCACGATGGGACTAGAATACAATGAGCAGTTCTTC. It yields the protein CASTMGLEYNEQFF.

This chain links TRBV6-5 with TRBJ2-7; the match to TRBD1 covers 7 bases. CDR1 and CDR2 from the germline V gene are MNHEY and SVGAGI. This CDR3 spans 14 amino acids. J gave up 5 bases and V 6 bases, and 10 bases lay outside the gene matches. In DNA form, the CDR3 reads TGTGCCAGCAGGTTACAGGGGAAGTGGCACGAGCAGTACTTC. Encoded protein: CASRLQGKWHEQYF.

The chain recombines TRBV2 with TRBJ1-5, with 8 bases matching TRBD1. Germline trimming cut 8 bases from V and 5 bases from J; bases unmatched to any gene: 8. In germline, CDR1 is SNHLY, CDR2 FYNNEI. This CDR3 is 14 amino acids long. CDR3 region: CASLGQDLYQPQHF. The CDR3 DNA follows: TGTGCCAGCCTGGGACAGGACTTATATCAGCCCCAGCATTTT.

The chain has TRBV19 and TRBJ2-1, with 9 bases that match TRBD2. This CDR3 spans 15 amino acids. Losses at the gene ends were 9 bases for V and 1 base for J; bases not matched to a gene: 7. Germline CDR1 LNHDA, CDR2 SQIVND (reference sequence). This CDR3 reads CASAEREASYNEQFF. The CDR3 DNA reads TGTGCCAGCGCTGAGCGGGAGGCTTCCTACAATGAGCAGTTCTTC. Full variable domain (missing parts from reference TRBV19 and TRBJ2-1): DGGITQSPKYLFRKEGQNVTLSCEQNLNHDAMYWYRQDPGQGLRLIYYSQIVNDFQKGDIAEGYSVSREKKESFPLTVTSAQKNPTAFYLCASAEREASYNEQFFGPGTRLTVL.

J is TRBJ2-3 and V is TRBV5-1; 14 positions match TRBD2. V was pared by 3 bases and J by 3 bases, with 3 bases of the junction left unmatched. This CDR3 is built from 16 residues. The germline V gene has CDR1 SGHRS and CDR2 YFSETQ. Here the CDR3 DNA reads TGCGCCAGCAGCTGGACTAGCGGGGGGTCGACAGATACGCAGTATTTT. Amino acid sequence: CASSWTSGGSTDTQYF. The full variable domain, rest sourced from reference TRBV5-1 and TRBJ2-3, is KAGVTQTPRYLIKTRGQQVTLSCSPISGHRSVSWYQQTPGQGLQFLFEYFSETQRNKGNFPGRFSGRQFSNSRSEMNVSTLELGDSALYLCASSWTSGGSTDTQYFGPGTRLTVL.

Written as DNA, the CDR3 is TGCGCCAGCAGCCAAACTAGCGGGACGAACACCGGGGAGCTGTTTTTT. Translation: CASSQTSGTNTGELFF. The rearrangement joins TRBV5-1 to TRBJ2-2, with 10 nucleotides matching TRBD2. The V and J ends lost 4 bases and 0 bases, in that order; junction bases with no gene match: 3. The germline gives CDR1 SGHRS, CDR2 YFSETQ. The CDR3 contains 16 residues.

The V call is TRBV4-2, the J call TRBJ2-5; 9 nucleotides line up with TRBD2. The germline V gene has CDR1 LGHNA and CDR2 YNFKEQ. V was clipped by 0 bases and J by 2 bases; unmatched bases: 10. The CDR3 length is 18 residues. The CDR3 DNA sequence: TGTGCCAGCAGCCAAGACGGGGCCCTAGCGGGGTTACAAGAGACCCAGTACTTC. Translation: CASSQDGALAGLQETQYF.

This CDR3 reads CASSLLFTETYNEQFF. In nucleotides, the CDR3 is TGTGCCAGCAGCTTATTGTTTACAGAAACCTACAATGAGCAGTTCTTC. The rearrangement links TRBV11-3 to TRBJ2-1; D unresolved. V shed 2 bases and J shed 2 bases, with 13 bases lying between them. The CDR3 sequence is 16 residues long. CDR1 and CDR2 (germline): SGHNT, YENEEA.

Here the CDR3 reads CASKSGRDYNEQFF. CDR3 bases: TGTGCCAGTAAAAGCGGGAGGGATTACAATGAGCAGTTCTTC. The chain has TRBV6-5 and TRBJ2-1; 10 nucleotides line up with TRBD2. J lost 4 bases, V lost 9 bases, and 6 bases had no gene match. The germline V gene has CDR1 MNHEY and CDR2 SVGAGI. This CDR3 has 14 amino acids.

CDR3 sequence: CASSLWGSTEAFF. CDR3 in DNA: TGTGCCAGCAGCTTATGGGGGTCCACTGAAGCTTTCTTT. The V gene is TRBV5-6, the J gene TRBJ1-1; D might be TRBD1 (5 bases). The CDR3 length is 13 residues. Between the trimmed V and J ends, which lost 2 bases and 4 bases, there was a span of 9 bases. Germline loops: CDR1 SGHDT, CDR2 YYEEEE.

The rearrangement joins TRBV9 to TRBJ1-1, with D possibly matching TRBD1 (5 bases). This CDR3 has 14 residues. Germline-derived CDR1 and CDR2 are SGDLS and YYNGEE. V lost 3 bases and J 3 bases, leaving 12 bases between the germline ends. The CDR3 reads CASSEGGGDTEAFF. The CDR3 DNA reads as TGTGCCAGCAGCGAGGGCGGAGGGGACACTGAAGCTTTCTTT.

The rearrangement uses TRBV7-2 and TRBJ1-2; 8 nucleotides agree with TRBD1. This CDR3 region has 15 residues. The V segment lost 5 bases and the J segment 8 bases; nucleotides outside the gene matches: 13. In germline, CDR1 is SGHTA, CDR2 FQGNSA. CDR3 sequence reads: CASSPAGTGFLGYTF. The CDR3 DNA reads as TGTGCCAGCAGCCCCGCCGGGACAGGTTTTTTGGGCTACACCTTC. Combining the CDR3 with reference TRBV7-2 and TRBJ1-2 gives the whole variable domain GAGVSQSPSNKVTEKGKDVELRCDPISGHTALYWYRQSLGQGLEFLIYFQGNSAPDKSGLPSDRFSAERTGGSVSTLTIQRTQQEDSAVYLCASSPAGTGFLGYTFGSGTRLTVV.

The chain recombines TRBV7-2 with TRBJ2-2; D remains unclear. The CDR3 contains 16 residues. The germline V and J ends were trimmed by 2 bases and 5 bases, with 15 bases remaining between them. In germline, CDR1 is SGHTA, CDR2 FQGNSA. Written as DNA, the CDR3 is TGTGCCAGCAGCTTATTCAGTGGGTTTACGACCGGGGAGCTGTTTTTT. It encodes CASSLFSGFTTGELFF. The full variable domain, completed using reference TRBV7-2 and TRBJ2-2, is GAGVSQSPSNKVTEKGKDVELRCDPISGHTALYWYRQSLGQGLEFLIYFQGNSAPDKSGLPSDRFSAERTGGSVSTLTIQRTQQEDSAVYLCASSLFSGFTTGELFFGEGSRLTVL.

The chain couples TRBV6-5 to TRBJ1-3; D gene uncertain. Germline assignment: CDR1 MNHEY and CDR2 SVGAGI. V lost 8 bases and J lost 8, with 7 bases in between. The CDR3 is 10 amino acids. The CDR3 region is CASGRHTIYF. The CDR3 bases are TGTGCCAGCGGGCGGCACACCATATATTTT.

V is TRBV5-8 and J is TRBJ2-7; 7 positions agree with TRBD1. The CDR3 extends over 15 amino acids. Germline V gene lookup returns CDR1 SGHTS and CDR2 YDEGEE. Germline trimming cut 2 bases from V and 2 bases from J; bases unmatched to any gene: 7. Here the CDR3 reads CASSFQPGQTYEQYF. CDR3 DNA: TGTGCCAGCAGCTTTCAACCGGGACAGACCTACGAGCAGTACTTC.